Below are 4 T cell receptor beta chains sequenced from a single sample in a study of T cell repertoires in cytomegalovirus infection. Using its own MiXCR run on the reads, TCRdb lists one record per CDR3 protein. The sample contains approximately 300,000 distinct CDR3 sequences, more than 20% of which appear only once. These receptors have no identified antigens. The sample here was cultured PBMCs, taken from culture after CMV antigen stimulation. The receptor source for this set is a human donor in good health (CMV status not recorded). Some clones in this sample may be carry-over from other donors' samples.

The V and J genes are TRBV7-4 and TRBJ2-3, with D unclear. CDR1 and CDR2 (germline): SGHVT, SQSDAQ. The CDR3 spans 13 residues. V lost 5 bases, J lost 0 bases, and 6 bases lay in between. The CDR3 sequence is CASSKPSTDTQYF. The CDR3 coding sequence is TGTGCCAGCAGCAAGCCCAGCACAGATACGCAGTATTTT.

This clonotype has more than one count but fewer than ten. The chain employs TRBV5-6 and TRBJ1-2; TRBD1 might be the D (6 bases). Trimming stripped 1 base from V and 6 bases from J, with 19 bases between. CDR1 is SGHDT, CDR2 YYEEEE, per germline. The CDR3 runs to 16 residues. The CDR3 here is CASSLFVGQGTNGYTF. The DNA of the CDR3 is TGTGCCAGCAGCTTGTTCGTAGGTCAGGGGACGAATGGCTACACCTTC.

This clonotype has a handful of counts. This chain joins TRBV19 and TRBJ1-1; D gene unclear. V was clipped by 7 bases and J by 5 bases, with 17 bases between them. CDR1 and CDR2 (germline): LNHDA, SQIVND (reference sequence). The CDR3 has 14 amino acids. CDR3 amino acids: CASTLQQTSTEAFF. CDR3 coding DNA: TGTGCCAGTACGCTACAGCAGACGAGTACTGAAGCTTTCTTT.

This clonotype was seen repeatedly, ten times or more. This sequence joins TRBV7-9 and TRBJ2-7, with TRBD1 identical over 7 bases. Looked up from germline, CDR1 is SEHNR and CDR2 is FQNEAQ (reference sequence). The CDR3 length is 14 residues. The V segment lost 3 bases and the J segment 3 bases; nucleotides outside the gene matches: 5. The CDR3 DNA is TGTGCCAGCAGCTTCAGGACAGGTTTCTACGAGCAGTACTTC. Residues: CASSFRTGFYEQYF.